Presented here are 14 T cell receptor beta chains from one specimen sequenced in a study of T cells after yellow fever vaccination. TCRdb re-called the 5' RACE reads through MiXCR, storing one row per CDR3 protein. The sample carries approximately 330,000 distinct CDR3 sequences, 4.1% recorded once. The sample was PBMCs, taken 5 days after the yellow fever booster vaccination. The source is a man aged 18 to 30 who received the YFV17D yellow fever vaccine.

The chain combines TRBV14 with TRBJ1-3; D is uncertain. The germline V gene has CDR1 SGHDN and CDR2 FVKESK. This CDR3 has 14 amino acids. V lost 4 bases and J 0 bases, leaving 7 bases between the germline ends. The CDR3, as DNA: TGTGCCAGCAGCCCCCGACTCTCTGGAAACACCATATATTTT. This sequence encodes CASSPRLSGNTIYF.

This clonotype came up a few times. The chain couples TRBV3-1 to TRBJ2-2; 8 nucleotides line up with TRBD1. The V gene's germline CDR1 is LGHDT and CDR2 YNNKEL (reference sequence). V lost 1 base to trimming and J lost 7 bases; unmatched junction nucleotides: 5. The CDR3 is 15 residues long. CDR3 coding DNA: TGTGCCAGCAGCCAAGGGACAGGGCCAAACGGGGAGCTGTTTTTT. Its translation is CASSQGTGPNGELFF.

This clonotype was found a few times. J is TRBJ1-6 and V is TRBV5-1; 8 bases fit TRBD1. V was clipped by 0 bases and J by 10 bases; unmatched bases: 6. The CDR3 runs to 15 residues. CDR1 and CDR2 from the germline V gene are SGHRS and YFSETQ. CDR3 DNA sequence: TGCGCCAGCAGCTTGGCTGACAGGGGTAAATCACCCCTCCACTTT. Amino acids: CASSLADRGKSPLHF.

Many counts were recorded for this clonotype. Here the CDR3 DNA reads TGTGCCACCAGTGACCAACCGGACCCTGATACGCAGTATTTT. This translates into CATSDQPDPDTQYF. The chain combines TRBV24-1 with TRBJ2-3; D remains unclear. CDR3 length: 14 residues. The germline gives CDR1 KGHDR, CDR2 SFDVKD. The V end was cut by 4 bases, the J end by 6 bases, with 13 bases between.

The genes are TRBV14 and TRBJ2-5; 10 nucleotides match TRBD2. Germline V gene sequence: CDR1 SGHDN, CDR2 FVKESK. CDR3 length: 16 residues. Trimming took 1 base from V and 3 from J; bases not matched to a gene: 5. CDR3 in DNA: TGTGCCAGCAGCCAAGGTCGCACTAGCGGGGAAGAGACCCAGTACTTC. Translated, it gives CASSQGRTSGEETQYF.

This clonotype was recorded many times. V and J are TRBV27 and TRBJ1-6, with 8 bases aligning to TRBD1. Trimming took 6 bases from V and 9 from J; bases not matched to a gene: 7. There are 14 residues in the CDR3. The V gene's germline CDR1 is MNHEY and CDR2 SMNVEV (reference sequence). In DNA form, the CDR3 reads TGTGCCAGCAGATCAGGGGGCGGGGGTTCACCCCTCCACTTT. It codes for CASRSGGGGSPLHF.

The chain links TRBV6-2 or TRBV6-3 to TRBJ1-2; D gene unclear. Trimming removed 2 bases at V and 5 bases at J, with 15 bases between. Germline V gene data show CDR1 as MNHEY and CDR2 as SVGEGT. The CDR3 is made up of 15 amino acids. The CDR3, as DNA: TGTGCCAGCAGTTACGCGGACCGCGTCCCGTATGGCTACACCTTC. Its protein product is CASSYADRVPYGYTF.

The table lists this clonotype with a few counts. The DNA of the CDR3 is TGTGCCAGCAGCTTCGAGACAGGGAATGAAAAACTGTTTTTT. It is translated as CASSFETGNEKLFF. V and J are TRBV5-5 and TRBJ1-4; 7 bases map to TRBD1. Per the germline V gene, CDR1 is SGHKS and CDR2 is YYEKEE (reference sequence). The CDR3 length is 14 residues. Trimming at V came to 2 bases and at J to 5 bases, leaving 3 bases not matched to a gene.

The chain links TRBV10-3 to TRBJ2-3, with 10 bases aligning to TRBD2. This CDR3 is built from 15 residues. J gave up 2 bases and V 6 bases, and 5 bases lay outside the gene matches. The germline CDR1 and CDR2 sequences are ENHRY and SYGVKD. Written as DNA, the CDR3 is TGTGCCATCAGCGCCGGGACTAGCGACACAGATACGCAGTATTTT. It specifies CAISAGTSDTDTQYF.

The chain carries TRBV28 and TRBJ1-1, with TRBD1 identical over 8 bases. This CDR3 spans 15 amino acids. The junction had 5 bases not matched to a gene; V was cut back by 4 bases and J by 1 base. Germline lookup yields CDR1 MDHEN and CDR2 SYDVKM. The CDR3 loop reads CASSSRGTGNTEAFF. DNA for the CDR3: TGTGCCAGCAGTTCACGGGGGACAGGGAACACTGAAGCTTTCTTT. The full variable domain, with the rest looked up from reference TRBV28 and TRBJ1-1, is DVKVTQSSRYLVKRTGEKVFLECVQDMDHENMFWYRQDPGLGLRLIYFSYDVKMKEKGDIPEGYSVSREKKERFSLILESASTNQTSMYLCASSSRGTGNTEAFFGQGTRLTVV.

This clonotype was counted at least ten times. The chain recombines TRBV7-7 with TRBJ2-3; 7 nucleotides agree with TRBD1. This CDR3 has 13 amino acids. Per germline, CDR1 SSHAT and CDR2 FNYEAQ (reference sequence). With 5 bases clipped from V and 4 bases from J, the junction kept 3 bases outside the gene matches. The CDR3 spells CASSLGTADTQYF. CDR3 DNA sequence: TGTGCCAGCAGCCTCGGGACAGCAGATACGCAGTATTTT.

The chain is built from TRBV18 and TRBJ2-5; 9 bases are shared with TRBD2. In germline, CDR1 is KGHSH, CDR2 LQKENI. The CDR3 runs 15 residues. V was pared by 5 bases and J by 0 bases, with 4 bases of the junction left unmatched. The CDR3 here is CASSERGAYQETQYF. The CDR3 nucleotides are TGTGCCAGCTCAGAGCGGGGGGCCTACCAAGAGACCCAGTACTTC.

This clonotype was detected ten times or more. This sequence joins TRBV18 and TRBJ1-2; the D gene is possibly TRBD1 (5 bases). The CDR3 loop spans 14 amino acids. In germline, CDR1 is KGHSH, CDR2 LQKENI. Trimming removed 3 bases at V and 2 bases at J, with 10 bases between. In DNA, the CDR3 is TGTGCCAGCTCACCGCGGGGCCGAAACTATGGCTACACCTTC. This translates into CASSPRGRNYGYTF.

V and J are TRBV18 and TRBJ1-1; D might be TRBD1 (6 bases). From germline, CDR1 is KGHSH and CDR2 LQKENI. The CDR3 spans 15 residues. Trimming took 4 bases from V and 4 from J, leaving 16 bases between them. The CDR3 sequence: CASSRLGGASTEAFF. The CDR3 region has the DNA TGTGCCAGCTCACGCTTGGGGGGCGCGAGCACTGAAGCTTTCTTT.